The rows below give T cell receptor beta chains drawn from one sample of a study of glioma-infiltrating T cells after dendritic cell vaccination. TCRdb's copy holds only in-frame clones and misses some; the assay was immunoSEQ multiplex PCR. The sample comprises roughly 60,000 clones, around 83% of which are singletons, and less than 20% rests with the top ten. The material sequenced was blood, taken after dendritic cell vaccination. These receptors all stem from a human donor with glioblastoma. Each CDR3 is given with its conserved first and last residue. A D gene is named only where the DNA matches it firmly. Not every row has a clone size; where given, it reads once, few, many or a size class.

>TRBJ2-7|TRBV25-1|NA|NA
TGTGCCAGCAGTGATTGGGACAGACTCGGAGGGGAGCAGTACTTC
CASSDWDRLGGEQYF
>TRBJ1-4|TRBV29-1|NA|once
TGCAGCGTTGCGGGGAGAAATGAAAAACTGTTTTTT
CSVAGRNEKLFF
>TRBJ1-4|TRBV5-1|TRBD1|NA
TGCGCCAGCAGCTTGGAAGTGACAGGGGCAAAACTGTTTTTT
CASSLEVTGAKLFF
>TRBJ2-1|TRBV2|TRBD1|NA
TGTGCCAGCGTACCGGACAGGGGTTTTAATGAGCAGTTCTTC
CASVPDRGFNEQFF
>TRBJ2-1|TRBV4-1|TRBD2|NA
TGCGCCAGCAGGTGGAGAAGCGGGGAGGCCTACAATGAGCAGTTCTTC
CASRWRSGEAYNEQFF
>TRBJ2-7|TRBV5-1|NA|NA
TGCGCCAGCAGCTTCGGACTGCAAGCCTACGAGCAGTACTTC
CASSFGLQAYEQYF
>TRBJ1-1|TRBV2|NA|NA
TGTGCCAGCAGTCCCCCCCAGGCAAACACTGAAGCTTTCTTT
CASSPPQANTEAFF
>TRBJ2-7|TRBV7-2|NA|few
TGTGCCAGCAGCTCAAAGACAGCCTCCTACGAGCAGTACTTC
CASSSKTASYEQYF
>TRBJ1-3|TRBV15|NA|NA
TGTGCCACCAGCAGAGTGAAGAGCTCTGGAAACACCATATATTTT
CATSRVKSSGNTIYF
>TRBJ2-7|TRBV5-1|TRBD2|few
TGCGCCAGCAGCTCAACCCCTAGCGGTGAGGGGTACGAGCAGTACTTC
CASSSTPSGEGYEQYF
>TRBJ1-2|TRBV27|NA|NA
TGTGCCAGCAGTTTCAGGGTAAACTATGGCTACACCTTC
CASSFRVNYGYTF
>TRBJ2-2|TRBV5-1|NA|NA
TGCGCCAGCAGAACCGGGACTGAGAACACCGGGGAGCTGTTTTTT
CASRTGTENTGELFF
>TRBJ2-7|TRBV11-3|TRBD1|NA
TGTGCCAGCAGTCTTCCGGGACAGGGGGGCTACGAGCAGTACTTC
CASSLPGQGGYEQYF
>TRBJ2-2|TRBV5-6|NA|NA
TGTGCCAGCAGTTCGTACACCGGGGAGCTGTTTTTT
CASSSYTGELFF
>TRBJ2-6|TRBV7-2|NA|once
TGTGCCAGCAGCTTAGCGGGCAGGGCTGGGGCCAACGTCCTGACTTTC
CASSLAGRAGANVLTF
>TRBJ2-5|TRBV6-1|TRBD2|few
TGTGCCAGCAGTGAAATTAGCGGGGGGGAAGAGACCCAGTACTTC
CASSEISGGEETQYF
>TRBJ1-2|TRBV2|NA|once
TGTGCCATCTCCAGCACGGGTCGCACCTTC
CAISSTGRTF
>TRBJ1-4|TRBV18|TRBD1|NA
TGTGCCAGCTCACCAACCGGGACAGGGAGGTCTAATGAAAAACTGTTTTTT
CASSPTGTGRSNEKLFF
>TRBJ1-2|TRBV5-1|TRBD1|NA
TGCGCCAGCGGGACAGGGGGCAGAAGTAGTTATGGCTACACCTTC
CASGTGGRSSYGYTF
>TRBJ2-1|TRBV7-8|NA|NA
TGTGCCAGCAGCTTAGCGCTGGGAGGTTACAATGAGCAGTTCTTC
CASSLALGGYNEQFF
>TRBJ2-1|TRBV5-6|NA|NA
TGTGCCAGCAGCTTGGGGGCCGGGACTGACTACAATGAGCAGTTCTTC
CASSLGAGTDYNEQFF
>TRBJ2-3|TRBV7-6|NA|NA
TGTGCCAGCAGCACCCGCGGGGCAGATACGCAGTATTTT
CASSTRGADTQYF
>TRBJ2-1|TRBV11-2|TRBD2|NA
TGTGCCAGCAGCTTAGGGACTAGCGGGGGGGCAAATGAGCAGTTCTTC
CASSLGTSGGANEQFF
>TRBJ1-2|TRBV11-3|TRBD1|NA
TGTGCCAGCAGCCCAAGAGGGACAGCGCTTAACTATGGCTACACCTTC
CASSPRGTALNYGYTF
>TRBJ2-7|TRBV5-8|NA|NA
TGTGCCAGCAGCTTGGGGACGTCTAGCTCAACCTACGAGCAGTACTTC
CASSLGTSSSTYEQYF
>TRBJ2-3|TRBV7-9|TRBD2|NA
TGTGCCAGCAGCTCCTTGTTAGCGGGGAGCACAGATACGCAGTATTTT
CASSSLLAGSTDTQYF
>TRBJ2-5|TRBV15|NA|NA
TGTGCCACCAGCAGAGGCCCAACTCAAGAGACCCAGTACTTC
CATSRGPTQETQYF
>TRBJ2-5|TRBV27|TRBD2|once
TGTGCCAGCAGTTTCCAGCGGGGGGCCCAAGAGACCCAGTACTTC
CASSFQRGAQETQYF
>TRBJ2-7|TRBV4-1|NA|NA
TGCGCCAGCAGCCGATTTGAGGGGGACTCCTACGAGCAGTACTTC
CASSRFEGDSYEQYF
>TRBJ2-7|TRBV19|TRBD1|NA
TGTGCCAGTAGTAGCTCCGGGACAGGGACCTACGAGCAGTACTTC
CASSSSGTGTYEQYF
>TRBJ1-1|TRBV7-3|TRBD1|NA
TGTGCCAGCAGCCTGACAGGGGGGAACACTGAAGCTTTCTTT
CASSLTGGNTEAFF
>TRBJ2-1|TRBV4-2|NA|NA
TGTGCCAGCAGCCAGGCAGGGCTCTACAATGAGCAGTTCTTC
CASSQAGLYNEQFF
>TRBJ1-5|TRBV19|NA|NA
TGTGCCAGTAGTATTGTAGTTTACAGCAATCAGCCCCAGCATTTT
CASSIVVYSNQPQHF
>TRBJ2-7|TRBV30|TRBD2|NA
TGTGCCTGGAGTGGACGAGCTGGGGGGGCCTACGAGCAGTACTTC
CAWSGRAGGAYEQYF
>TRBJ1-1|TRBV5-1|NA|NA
TGCGCCAGCAGCAGGGACGGGGGGGCGAGGAACACTGAAGCTTTCTTT
CASSRDGGARNTEAFF
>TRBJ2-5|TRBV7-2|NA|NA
TGTGCCAGCGGGCAGGCGTTCCAAGAGACCCAGTACTTC
CASGQAFQETQYF
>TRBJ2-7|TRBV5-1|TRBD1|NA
TGCGCCAGCAGCTTGGCTCCGACAGGGAGCTCCTACGAGCAGTACTTC
CASSLAPTGSSYEQYF
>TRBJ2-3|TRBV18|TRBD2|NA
TGTGCCAGCTCATATCTAGCGGGGGGCACAGATACGCAGTATTTT
CASSYLAGGTDTQYF
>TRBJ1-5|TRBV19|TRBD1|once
TGTGCCAGTAGTAGCCTAGGGGGACAGGGGATCGGACAGCCCCAGCATTTT
CASSSLGGQGIGQPQHF
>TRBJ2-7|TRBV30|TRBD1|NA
TGTGCCTGGAGTGAGGGCAGGGGGTACGAGCAGTACTTC
CAWSEGRGYEQYF
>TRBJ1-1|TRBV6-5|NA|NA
TGTGCCAGCAGTTCACTCATGGGGGGAAGGACTGAAGCTTTCTTT
CASSSLMGGRTEAFF
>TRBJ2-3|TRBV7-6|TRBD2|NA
TGTGCCAGCAGCTCCCACTGGCGGGGGGGCACAGATACGCAGTATTTT
CASSSHWRGGTDTQYF
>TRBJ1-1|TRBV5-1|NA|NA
TGCGCCAGCAGCTTGGTTTCGGAGGACCCGCCAGAAGCTTTCTTT
CASSLVSEDPPEAFF
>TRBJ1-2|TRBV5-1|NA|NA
TGCGCCAGCAGCTTGAATCAGGGGCCTGGCTACACCTTC
CASSLNQGPGYTF
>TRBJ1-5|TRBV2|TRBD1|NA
TGTGCCAGCAGGGACAGGACAGGGGGCAATCAGCCCCAGCATTTT
CASRDRTGGNQPQHF
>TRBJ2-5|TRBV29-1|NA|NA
TGCAGCGTTGGCGAAAGACAAGAGACCCAGTACTTC
CSVGERQETQYF
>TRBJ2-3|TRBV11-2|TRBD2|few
TGTGCCAGCAGCTTTAGCGGGGGGGCGGGGGATACGCAGTATTTT
CASSFSGGAGDTQYF
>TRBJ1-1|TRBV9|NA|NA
TGTGCCAACCAAGACAAGAACACTGAAGCTTTCTTT
CANQDKNTEAFF
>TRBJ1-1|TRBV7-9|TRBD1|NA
TGTGCCAGCAGCTCGAATCTACCGGGACAGGGAGGAACTGAAGCTTTCTTT
CASSSNLPGQGGTEAFF
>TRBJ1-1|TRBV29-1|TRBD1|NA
TGCAGCGCGGACAGGGGAGGGACTGAAGCTTTCTTT
CSADRGGTEAFF
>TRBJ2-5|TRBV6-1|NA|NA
TGTGCCAGCAACAACGATCAAGAGACCCAGTACTTC
CASNNDQETQYF
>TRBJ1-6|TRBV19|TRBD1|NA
TGTGCCAGTGTCTCCGGGACAGGGATTTTTCCCCTCCACTTT
CASVSGTGIFPLHF